This T cell receptor beta chain was obtained from a study of blood T cell repertoires in COVID-19. The method was immunoSEQ multiplex PCR; TCRdb's version includes in-frame clones alone and lacks a portion of them. Among 300,000 to 500,000 clones listed, around 90% were seen once. The CDR3 extends over 16 amino acids. Germline CDR1 is MGHRA and CDR2 is YSYEKL. The germline V and J ends were trimmed by 0 bases and 4 bases, with 13 bases remaining between them. In its sample, this clone was seen once. Sequenced input: PBMCs or T cells enriched from blood (not recorded which). The source of this sequence is a woman between 40 and 55 years old with acute COVID-19. The rearrangement uses TRBV4-1 and TRBJ2-1; D might be TRBD1 (6 bases). CDR3 bases: TGCGCCAGCAGCCAAGACTGGGGGCCTGGGTACAATGAGCAGTTCTTC. Protein product: CASSQDWGPGYNEQFF.